Here is one TCR beta chain with its context. This clone came up a few times. There is no known antigen for this receptor. One base away there is no much larger clone; base qualities are not given. The data belong to a study of OX40 agonist ivuxolimab in advanced cancers. Background on the whole study: Ivuxolimab, which targeted the costimulatory receptor OX40 (CD134), was an agonistic, fully human IgG2 monoclonal antibody. Partial responses occurred in three dose-escalation patients, of whom one had hepatocellular carcinoma and two had cutaneous melanoma. The point of sequencing TCRbeta in the periphery was to test whether ivuxolimab changed TCR sequence diversity and drove clonal T-cell expansion. A male proportion of roughly 80% and a mean age of around 60 years, ranging from 23 to 79, were recorded for the dose-escalation cohort. Prior anti-PD-1, anti-PD-L1 or anti-CTLA-4 therapy was permitted, and 30% to 45% of dose-escalation patients had received checkpoint inhibitors. Intravenous ivuxolimab was administered to patients every 2 weeks at six dose levels: 0.01, 0.1, 0.3, 1.5, 3 and 10 mg/kg. Among the roughly 52 dose-escalation patients, around 19 had hepatocellular carcinoma, around 15 melanoma, 9 renal cell carcinoma and 9 head and neck cancer. The paper describes the monotherapy dose-escalation part (N = 52 patients) of the phase I trial of ivuxolimab. Broader findings and caveats from the paper: In the 0.1-3.0 mg/kg groups, partial responders had among the lowest normalized peripheral clonal expansion, particularly in CD8+ T cells. Low levels of normalized T-cell clonal expansion were also shown by some nonresponding patients. After ivuxolimab, more expanded clones were found on average in CD8+ T cells than in CD4+ T cells. At doses of 0.1 to 3.0 mg/kg, clonal expansion of both CD4+ and CD8+ blood T cells was observed from baseline to week 6. The antigen specificity of the clonally expanded peripheral T cells was not determined.

Patients with autoimmune disease history or receiving systemic immunosuppression were excluded from the trial. In every dose cohort, peripheral blood was drawn for TCR sequencing at baseline, cycle 4 day 1, and cycle 7 day 1. The samples were taken from a phase I, first-in-human, multicenter, open-label dose-escalation trial of ivuxolimab. Adults with locally advanced or metastatic head and neck squamous cell, hepatocellular, melanoma or renal cell carcinoma were enrolled in the trial. Before TCR sequencing, CD4+ T cells and CD8+ T cells from peripheral blood were sorted into separate populations. Including cysteine and phenylalanine, the CDR3 has 16 amino acids. Left in the record is the CDR3 DNA by itself, 48 bases read in frame from the first base. Genomic DNA was isolated from the sorted cells so that the TCRbeta CDR3 region could be sequenced. TCRbeta CDR3 regions were sequenced using the immunoSEQ Assay. TCRdb mirrors the immuneACCESS table, restricted to in-frame sequences. Some clones are absent from its copies; in checked studies, under half trace to an unresolved V gene, and the reason for the others is unknown. The sample table contains roughly 100,000 clones; only one count was recorded for approximately 86% of them. 3.5% to 4% of the sample is in the top ten clones.

This material consisted of CD4+ or CD8+ T cells sorted from blood, taken in a trial of the OX40 agonist ivuxolimab. The clonotype was recovered from an adult with an advanced solid tumor such as melanoma, head and neck, liver or kidney cancer. This receptor chain uses TRBV21-1 and TRBJ2-5; the D call in the table, TRBD2, was not verified against the DNA. TRBV21-1 constitutes a pseudogene. In nucleotide form, the sequence is TGTGCCAGCAGCGCCCGGTCGGTGTTCTTTAAAGAGACCCAGTACTTC. It encodes CASSARSVFFKETQYF.